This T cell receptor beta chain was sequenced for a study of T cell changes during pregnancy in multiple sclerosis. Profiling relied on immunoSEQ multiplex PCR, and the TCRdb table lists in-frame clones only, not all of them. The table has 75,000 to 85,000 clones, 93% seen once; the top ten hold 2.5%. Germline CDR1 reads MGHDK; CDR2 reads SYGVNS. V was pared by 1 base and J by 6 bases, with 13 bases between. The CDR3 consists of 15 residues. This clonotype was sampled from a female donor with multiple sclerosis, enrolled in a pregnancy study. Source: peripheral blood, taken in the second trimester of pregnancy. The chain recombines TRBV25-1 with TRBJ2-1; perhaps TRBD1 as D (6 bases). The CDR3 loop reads CASSEWVGALNEQFF. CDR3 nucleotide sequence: TGTGCCAGCAGTGAATGGGTGGGGGCCCTCAATGAGCAGTTCTTC.